The 2 T cell receptor beta chains below were found in one sample sequenced in a study of blood T cell repertoires in COVID-19. The repertoire was sequenced with immunoSEQ multiplex PCR; TCRdb's copy has only in-frame clones and lacks some. The repertoire holds around 230,000 clones, with about nine tenths as singletons. Material: PBMCs or T cells enriched from blood (not recorded which). These receptors came from a woman aged 25 to 39 who had recovered from COVID-19.

Comments on this clone: One end of the junction does not line up with germline, which may come from a read error. The V and J genes are TRBV29-1 and TRBJ1-2, with 7 bases matching TRBD1. This CDR3 comprises 12 residues. CDR1 and CDR2 from the germline V gene are SQVTM and ANQGSEA. The CDR3 reads CLALEGAYGYTF. In nucleotides, the CDR3 is TGTCTAGCGCTGGAGGGGGCGTACGGCTACACCTTC.

This clone was observed once. The CDR3 is CASSIRDRVGEQFF. The CDR3 DNA reads as TGTGCCAGCAGCATCCGGGACAGGGTGGGTGAGCAGTTCTTC. The V gene is TRBV7-9, the J gene TRBJ2-1, with TRBD1 matching over 9 bases. From germline, CDR1 is SEHNR and CDR2 FQNEAQ (reference sequence). With V trimmed by 5 bases and J by 9 bases, 8 bases remained unmatched. CDR3 length equals 14 residues.